The next 20 T cell receptor beta chains were all read from a single sample in a study of Graves' ophthalmopathy and Graves' hyperthyroidism. RNA transcripts served as template for amplifying TCR beta CDR3 sequences. Scientists carried out first-round RT-PCR using HTBI primers and then a second-round multiplex PCR. TCRdb re-derived calls from the multiplex PCR reads in MiXCR, one entry per CDR3 protein. The sample lists about 1.2 million distinct CDR3 sequences; about 40% were seen once. Sequenced: peripheral blood or thyroid tissue (not recorded which). The receptors derive from an adult man with Graves' hyperthyroidism.

Many counts were recorded for this clonotype. The V call is TRBV7-6, the J call TRBJ2-7; D not resolved. The CDR3 contains 15 residues. CDR1 and CDR2 (germline): SGHVS, FNYEAQ. V lost 1 base and J lost 0, with 10 bases in between. CDR3 bases: TGTGCCAGCAGCTTAGAAGGCCGAACCTCCTACGAGCAGTACTTC. Protein sequence: CASSLEGRTSYEQYF. Looking up the rest from reference TRBV7-6 and TRBJ2-7 gives the full variable domain: GAGVSQSPRYKVTKRGQDVALRCDPISGHVSLYWYRQALGQGPEFLTYFNYEAQQDKSGLPNDRFSAERPEGSISTLTIQRTEQRDSAMYRCASSLEGRTSYEQYFGPGTRLTVT.

This clonotype appeared a few times. V gene TRBV5-1 combines with J gene TRBJ2-2; a possible D gene is TRBD2 (6 bases). Germline loops: CDR1 SGHRS, CDR2 YFSETQ. V lost 9 bases and J lost 1, with 16 bases in between. CDR3 length equals 15 residues. CDR3 amino acids: CATKEGRRNTGELFF. The CDR3 DNA reads as TGCGCCACCAAGGAGGGTCGAAGGAACACCGGGGAGCTGTTTTTT.

This clonotype has at least ten counts. The genes are TRBV29-1 and TRBJ2-5; D possibly corresponds to TRBD2 (5 bases). Between the trimmed V and J ends, which lost 2 bases and 3 bases, there was a span of 13 bases. Looked up from germline, CDR1 is SQVTM and CDR2 is ANQGSEA. The CDR3 is made up of 14 amino acids. The CDR3 DNA follows: TGCAGCGTTGAATCGGGGAACCATGAAGAGACCCAGTACTTC. Its protein product is CSVESGNHEETQYF.

Many counts were recorded for this clonotype. This chain uses TRBV7-6 with TRBJ1-1; maybe TRBD1 (6 bases). The CDR3 has 13 amino acids. Trimming pared 5 bases from V and 4 bases from J, leaving 11 bases between. Germline V gene sequence: CDR1 SGHVS, CDR2 FNYEAQ. The CDR3 bases are TGTGCCAGCAGCGCCACAGGGCGCACTGAAGCTTTCTTT. This codes for CASSATGRTEAFF.

CDR3 protein: CASSTRTPKGYTF. In nucleotides, the CDR3 is TGTGCCAGCAGCACCCGGACCCCGAAGGGCTACACCTTC. This rearrangement joins TRBV7-9 to TRBJ1-2; no reliable D call. The germline V and J ends were trimmed by 5 bases and 8 bases, with 15 bases remaining between them. CDR3 length equals 13 residues. Germline assignment: CDR1 SEHNR and CDR2 FQNEAQ (reference sequence). The complete variable domain, with remaining parts taken from reference TRBV7-9 and TRBJ1-2, reads DTGVSQNPRHKITKRGQNVTFRCDPISEHNRLYWYRQTLGQGPEFLTYFQNEAQLEKSRLLSDRFSAERPKGSFSTLEIQRTEQGDSAMYLCASSTRTPKGYTFGSGTRLTVV.

The chain employs TRBV20-1 and TRBJ1-5, with D possibly matching TRBD1 (5 bases). The CDR3 is made up of 15 amino acids. V shed 0 bases and J shed 3 bases, with 12 bases lying between them. The germline V gene has CDR1 DFQATT and CDR2 SNEGSKA (reference sequence). The CDR3 reads CSARESFGANQPQHF. As DNA, the CDR3 is TGCAGTGCTAGAGAGTCGTTTGGGGCCAATCAGCCCCAGCATTTT.

This clonotype showed up just a few times. The V gene is TRBV7-9, the J gene TRBJ1-4; the D gene is possibly TRBD1 (5 bases). The ends were cut back, 10 bases at V and 0 bases at J, with 18 bases in the middle. The CDR3 sequence is 16 residues long. CDR1 and CDR2 (germline): SEHNR, FQNEAQ (reference sequence). The CDR3 is CATPSQGLATNEKLFF. DNA for the CDR3: TGTGCCACGCCTTCCCAGGGATTAGCAACTAATGAAAAACTGTTTTTT.

This clonotype has only a few counts. The V and J genes are TRBV9 and TRBJ1-5; D is perhaps TRBD1 (6 bases). Per germline, CDR1 SGDLS and CDR2 YYNGEE. V lost 4 bases, J lost 11 bases, and 22 bases lay in between. The CDR3 spans 15 residues. The DNA for the CDR3 is TGTGCCAGCAGCCTCTGGACAGCCCCAAGTGAGACCCAGCATTTT. It codes for CASSLWTAPSETQHF. The whole variable domain, remainder taken from reference TRBV9 and TRBJ1-5, is DSGVTQTPKHLITATGQRVTLRCSPRSGDLSVYWYQQSLDQGLQFLIQYYNGEERAKGNILERFSAQQFPDLHSELNLSSLELGDSALYFCASSLWTAPSETQHFGDGTRLSIL.

This clonotype was detected ten times or more. The chain couples TRBV20-1 to TRBJ2-7, with a weak D call TRBD1 (6 bases). Germline values: CDR1 DFQATT, CDR2 SNEGSKA (reference sequence). This CDR3 region has 12 residues. Trimming pared 6 bases from V and 5 bases from J, leaving 14 bases between. DNA of the CDR3: TGCAGTGCGGCCGACCAGGGGAACGAGCAGTACTTC. Translating it yields CSAADQGNEQYF.

At least ten counts were recorded for this clonotype. The chain uses TRBV10-3 and TRBJ2-5, with 8 positions matching TRBD1. Per the germline V gene, CDR1 is ENHRY and CDR2 is SYGVKD. The trim removed 1 base at V and 4 bases at J, leaving 8 bases unmatched. The CDR3 is made up of 16 amino acids. CDR3 coding DNA: TGTGCCATCAGTGAGTTCAGGGACAGGACTTTAGAGACCCAGTACTTC. It yields the protein CAISEFRDRTLETQYF.

The chain joins TRBV5-6 to TRBJ2-7; unclear D gene. The length of the CDR3 is 14 residues. V shed 0 bases and J shed 3 bases, with 10 bases lying between them. Germline CDR1 reads SGHDT; CDR2 reads YYEEEE. The CDR3 region is CASSLVDSHYEQYF. CDR3 DNA: TGTGCCAGCAGCTTGGTAGACTCGCACTACGAGCAGTACTTC.

This clonotype came up many times. CDR3 in amino acids: CASSVRSQETQYF. DNA of the CDR3: TGTGCCAGCAGCGTAAGGAGCCAAGAGACCCAGTACTTC. The chain couples TRBV9 to TRBJ2-5; D unresolved. Trimming shortened V by 1 base and J by 1 base, and 5 bases separated the two germline ends. Germline V CDR1 and CDR2: SGDLS, YYNGEE. The CDR3 is made up of 13 amino acids.

On this clonotype itself: A much larger clone sits a single nucleotide away, making a read error possible. The chain has TRBV5-1 and TRBJ1-2; D is possibly TRBD1 (6 bases). V was cut by 6 bases and J by 9 bases, with 21 bases left in between. The germline gives CDR1 SGHRS, CDR2 YFSETQ. This CDR3 is built from 14 residues. The CDR3 region has the DNA TGCGCCAGCACCAAGGGGGTGACAGTCGATAGCTACACCTTC. This encodes CASTKGVTVDSYTF.

The chain uses TRBV27 and TRBJ2-2; 12 bases are a match to TRBD2. Germline lookup yields CDR1 MNHEY and CDR2 SMNVEV (reference sequence). The V gene end was trimmed by 4 bases and the J gene end by 9 bases; junction bases not matched to a gene: 6. There are 15 residues in the CDR3. CDR3 DNA: TGTGCCAGCAGTTCAAGGACTAGCGGGATTCGGGAGCTGTTTTTT. This sequence encodes CASSSRTSGIRELFF.

This chain links TRBV29-1 with TRBJ2-7; TRBD2 is a possible D gene (6 bases). Germline V gene data show CDR1 as SQVTM and CDR2 as ANQGSEA. V shed 7 bases and J shed 7 bases, with 23 bases lying between them. This CDR3 region has 14 residues. The CDR3 region is CSAVRGTGELEQYF. Here the CDR3 DNA reads TGCAGCGCTGTACGGGGGACCGGGGAGTTGGAGCAGTACTTC.

This clonotype was detected many times. V is TRBV7-2 and J is TRBJ2-7, with TRBD1 matching 12 bases. This CDR3 has 14 amino acids. V was pared by 1 base and J by 8 bases, with 3 bases of the junction left unmatched. CDR1 is SGHTA and CDR2 is FQGNSA in the germline V gene. CDR3 amino acids: CASSLGDRGQKQYF. CDR3 sequence (DNA): TGTGCCAGCAGCTTAGGGGACAGGGGGCAAAAGCAGTACTTC.

This clonotype was counted many times. V usage is TRBV20-1 and J usage is TRBJ2-6; D possibly corresponds to TRBD1 (6 bases). This CDR3 spans 14 amino acids. CDR1 and CDR2 (germline): DFQATT, SNEGSKA (reference sequence). The CDR3 sequence: CRGHSSSGANVLTF. The CDR3 bases are TGCAGGGGACATTCCTCCTCTGGGGCCAACGTCCTGACTTTC.

This clonotype has a count of ten or more. This chain uses TRBV20-1 with TRBJ1-6, with D possibly matching TRBD1 (6 bases). Germline assignment: CDR1 DFQATT and CDR2 SNEGSKA (reference sequence). Trimming left V 5 bases short and J 14 bases short, with 19 bases between. The CDR3 contains 13 residues. The DNA for the CDR3 is TGCAGTGCTGGAGGAAACAACAGGGTCACCCTCCACTTT. This gives the protein CSAGGNNRVTLHF.

Regarding this clonotype: This clone may be a read error of a much larger clone one base away. The chain is built from TRBV9 and TRBJ2-5, with a possible D match to TRBD1 (6 bases). This CDR3 comprises 14 residues. The germline V gene has CDR1 SGDLS and CDR2 YYNGEE. In DNA form, the CDR3 reads TGTGCCAGCAGCGTAAAGGGACATTCTGAGACCCAGCACTTC. Its protein product is CASSVKGHSETQHF.

This clonotype was recorded at least ten times. CDR3 residues: CASSNLDCGGLAMNTEAFF. The CDR3 DNA sequence: TGTGCCAGCAGTAACCTCGACTGCGGCGGTTTGGCTATGAACACTGAAGCTTTCTTT. This chain links TRBV6-6 with TRBJ1-1; D remains unclear. Germline CDR1 is MNHNY and CDR2 is SVGAGI (reference sequence). The CDR3 covers 19 residues. V dropped 5 bases and J dropped 0 bases, with 25 bases sitting between them.